One T cell receptor (beta chain) is described in this entry. This sample was included in a study of blood T cell repertoires in COVID-19. The germline V gene encodes CDR1 LGHNA and CDR2 YSLEER. The CDR3 runs to 17 residues. V lost 1 base and J lost 0, with 15 bases in between. The protocol was immunoSEQ multiplex PCR, while the TCRdb copy is restricted to in-frame clones and leaves out a portion. The sample has 200,000 to 250,000 clones, roughly nine tenths seen once; the top ten hold about 12%. The chain couples TRBV4-3 to TRBJ1-1; D gene uncertain. The clonotype comes from a woman aged 18-29 years who had recovered from COVID-19. Sequencing was carried out using peripheral blood. The CDR3: CASSQALSVFMNTEAFF. Written as DNA, the CDR3 is TGCGCCAGCAGCCAAGCTTTGTCAGTTTTCATGAACACTGAAGCTTTCTTT.